The 20 T cell receptor beta chains below come from one sample, sequenced in a study of T-cell memory formation after mild COVID-19. TCRdb ran MiXCR on the 5' RACE reads and lists one entry per CDR3 protein. The table shows 400,000 to 500,000 distinct CDR3 sequences, with around 24% occurring only once. Specimen: PBMCs or a T cell subset sorted from them (not recorded which). Every receptor here comes from an adult woman who had mild COVID-19 (a few samples of this study predate the infection). Cell type and time point are not known.

This chain links TRBV12-3 or TRBV12-4 with TRBJ2-2, with D uncertain. This CDR3 comprises 11 residues. Trimming shortened V by 6 bases and J by 9 bases, and 8 bases separated the two germline ends. In nucleotides, the CDR3 is TGTGCCAGCAGCCGTGGGCGGGAGCTGTTTTTT. As protein: CASSRGRELFF.

The V gene is TRBV3-1, the J gene TRBJ1-3; D uncertain. Trimming cost V 0 bases and J 3 bases, with 18 bases left between them. This CDR3 is built from 18 residues. Germline-derived CDR1 and CDR2 are LGHDT and YNNKEL (reference sequence). CDR3 amino acids: CASSQDSVSLSGGNTIYF. In DNA form, the CDR3 reads TGTGCCAGCAGCCAAGATTCGGTCAGCCTTAGCGGTGGAAACACCATATATTTT.

V is TRBV3-1 and J is TRBJ1-1, with a tentative D call TRBD1 (5 bases). The CDR3 is 14 amino acids. Trimming removed 4 bases from V and 0 bases from J, with 9 bases in between. Germline V gives CDR1 LGHDT, CDR2 YNNKEL (reference sequence). The CDR3 region is CASSRGSLNTEAFF. CDR3 bases: TGTGCCAGCAGCCGGGGGTCGTTGAACACTGAAGCTTTCTTT.

The chain employs TRBV6-6 and TRBJ1-1; D may be TRBD1 (6 bases). Trimming pared 4 bases from V and 4 bases from J, leaving 10 bases between. The germline V gene encodes CDR1 MNHNY and CDR2 SVGAGI (reference sequence). The CDR3 consists of 13 residues. CDR3 bases: TGTGCCAGCAGTTCGTCAGGGGCCACTGAAGCTTTCTTT. Encoded protein: CASSSSGATEAFF.

As to this clonotype: Compared with germline, one end of the junction differs, possibly owing to a read error. J is TRBJ2-7 and V is TRBV20-1, with D possibly being TRBD1 (6 bases). This CDR3 comprises 12 residues. Germline CDR1 and CDR2: DFQATT and SNEGSKA (reference sequence). The CDR3 DNA reads TGCAGTGCTAGGGGGGCCCTATACGAACAGTACTTC. Protein product: CSARGALYEQYF.

This chain connects TRBV6-1 to TRBJ2-5; D is possibly TRBD2 (5 bases). V lost 6 bases and J lost 4, with 21 bases in between. Germline CDR1 MNHNS, CDR2 SASEGT. This CDR3 is 16 amino acids long. The CDR3 loop is CASSRGKGLGGETQYF. In nucleotides, the CDR3 is TGTGCCAGCAGCCGAGGGAAGGGATTGGGCGGAGAGACCCAGTACTTC.

This clonotype was recorded at least ten times. The CDR3 region has the DNA TGTGCCAGCAGCTTAACCCACACCGGGGAGCTGTTTTTT. Amino acid sequence: CASSLTHTGELFF. J is TRBJ2-2 and V is TRBV7-9; D gene uncertain. CDR1 SEHNR and CDR2 FQNEAQ come from the germline V gene (reference sequence). V was shortened by 2 bases and J by 3 bases, with 4 bases between the two germline ends. The CDR3 totals 13 residues.

This clonotype was recorded a few times. The J gene is TRBJ2-3, the V gene TRBV19; TRBD2 agrees at 7 bases. The germline V gene has CDR1 LNHDA and CDR2 SQIVND (reference sequence). The V segment lost 3 bases and the J segment 4 bases; nucleotides outside the gene matches: 7. CDR3 length: 15 amino acids. CDR3: CASSIAGRPADTQYF. The DNA of the CDR3 is TGTGCCAGTAGTATCGCCGGGAGGCCCGCAGATACGCAGTATTTT.

This clonotype was observed a few times. The rearrangement links TRBV5-1 to TRBJ2-5; perhaps TRBD1 as D (6 bases). The V gene's germline CDR1 is SGHRS and CDR2 YFSETQ. Trimming removed 4 bases at V and 0 bases at J, with 10 bases between. This CDR3 is 14 amino acids long. The DNA for the CDR3 is TGCGCCAGCAGCACAGACAGGTACCAAGAGACCCAGTACTTC. Its protein is CASSTDRYQETQYF.

This clonotype appeared a few times. The chain is built from TRBV29-1 and TRBJ1-1, with unresolved D. CDR3 length: 13 amino acids. V dropped 6 bases and J dropped 4 bases, with 15 bases sitting between them. Germline loops: CDR1 SQVTM, CDR2 ANQGSEA. In DNA form, the CDR3 reads TGCAGCGTCAGCCCTGGGGTGGGCACTGAAGCTTTCTTT. Protein: CSVSPGVGTEAFF.

V and J are TRBV18 and TRBJ1-3; D is uncertain. CDR1 and CDR2 from the germline V gene are KGHSH and LQKENI. The ends were cut back, 3 bases at V and 0 bases at J, with 9 bases in the middle. This CDR3 is 15 amino acids long. CDR3 sequence (DNA): TGTGCCAGCTCACCGGATCGGAGCTCTGGAAACACCATATATTTT. The encoded protein is CASSPDRSSGNTIYF. Based on the CDR3 plus reference TRBV18 and TRBJ1-3, the full variable domain is NAGVMQNPRHLVRRRGQEARLRCSPMKGHSHVYWYRQLPEEGLKFMVYLQKENIIDESGMPKERFSAEFPKEGPSILRIQQVVRGDSAAYFCASSPDRSSGNTIYFGEGSWLTVV.

This chain links TRBV7-9 with TRBJ2-5; D may be TRBD2 (5 bases). Trimming cost V 2 bases and J 4 bases, with 11 bases left between them. This CDR3 is built from 14 residues. Germline loops: CDR1 SEHNR, CDR2 FQNEAQ (reference sequence). For the CDR3, the DNA is TGTGCCAGCAGCTTATACGGCAGCGGAGAGACCCAGTACTTC. This gives the protein CASSLYGSGETQYF. The variable domain in full, with the rest retrieved from reference TRBV7-9 and TRBJ2-5, is DTGVSQNPRHKITKRGQNVTFRCDPISEHNRLYWYRQTLGQGPEFLTYFQNEAQLEKSRLLSDRFSAERPKGSFSTLEIQRTEQGDSAMYLCASSLYGSGETQYFGPGTRLLVL.

J is TRBJ1-3 and V is TRBV7-6; TRBD1 might be the D (5 bases). The germline gives CDR1 SGHVS, CDR2 FNYEAQ. Between the trimmed V and J ends, which lost 1 base and 0 bases, there was a span of 10 bases. The CDR3 covers 16 residues. The CDR3 DNA reads TGTGCCAGCAGCTTAGGTGGGGGGGTCTCTGGAAACACCATATATTTT. Its translation: CASSLGGGVSGNTIYF.

This clonotype was counted a few times. V usage is TRBV5-1 and J usage is TRBJ1-1; D ambiguous. CDR1 and CDR2 (germline): SGHRS, YFSETQ. V lost 5 bases and J lost 9, with 14 bases in between. The CDR3 has 12 amino acids. The DNA for the CDR3 is TGCGCCAGCAGGCACGCCCAGAGTAAAGCTTTCTTT. As protein: CASRHAQSKAFF.

This clonotype appeared a few times. The V and J genes are TRBV20-1 and TRBJ2-1; D ambiguous. CDR1 and CDR2 from the germline V gene are DFQATT and SNEGSKA (reference sequence). The germline V and J ends were trimmed by 0 bases and 8 bases, with 5 bases remaining between them. The CDR3 covers 11 residues. CDR3 DNA sequence: TGCAGTGCTAGAGATTTGTATGAGCAGTTCTTC. Translation gives CSARDLYEQFF.

This clonotype came up a few times. The V and J genes are TRBV12-3 or TRBV12-4 and TRBJ1-5, with D hard to call. V dropped 3 bases and J dropped 5 bases, with 11 bases sitting between them. The CDR3 runs to 14 residues. For the CDR3, the DNA is TGTGCCAGCAGTTTTGGGAGGGTTCATCAGCCCCAGCATTTT. Translation gives CASSFGRVHQPQHF.

This clonotype was seen only a few times. In DNA, the CDR3 is TGCAGTGCTACCCCTCCTAGCGGGGGGTACAATGAGCAGTTCTTC. It is translated as CSATPPSGGYNEQFF. The chain joins TRBV20-1 to TRBJ2-1; 11 positions agree with TRBD2. Germline V gene lookup returns CDR1 DFQATT and CDR2 SNEGSKA (reference sequence). The length of the CDR3 is 15 residues. V was clipped by 4 bases and J by 4 bases; unmatched bases: 6.

This chain connects TRBV30 to TRBJ2-1, with D tentatively TRBD2 (7 bases). Germline V gives CDR1 GTSNPN, CDR2 SVGIG (reference sequence). V was pared by 4 bases and J by 10 bases, with 20 bases between. This CDR3 spans 14 amino acids. CDR3 amino acids: CAWIGGPGREEQFF. CDR3 coding DNA: TGTGCCTGGATCGGGGGGCCCGGCCGGGAGGAGCAGTTCTTC.

The chain has TRBV18 and TRBJ2-3; D is unclear. The length of the CDR3 is 16 residues. Per the germline V gene, CDR1 is KGHSH and CDR2 is LQKENI. V was cut by 4 bases and J by 2 bases, with 16 bases left in between. CDR3 protein: CASSQVNARNTDTQYF. CDR3 DNA: TGTGCCAGCTCACAAGTAAACGCGCGGAACACAGATACGCAGTATTTT.

This clonotype was counted a few times. The chain joins TRBV15 to TRBJ1-6, with 9 bases matching TRBD1. CDR1 LNHNV and CDR2 YYDKDF come from the germline V gene (reference sequence). V gave up 4 bases and J gave up 7 bases; unmatched junction bases: 5. The CDR3 has 15 amino acids. CDR3 DNA: TGTGCCACCAGCACTGGACAGGGGCGGAATTCACCCCTCCACTTT. This codes for CATSTGQGRNSPLHF.